This T cell receptor beta chain was obtained from a study of control samples from healthy donors and cancer patients. Method: immunoSEQ multiplex PCR; TCRdb's copy keeps in-frame clones and lacks some. The table has about 160,000 clones, 96% seen once. Trimming removed 0 bases from V and 4 bases from J, with 12 bases in between. The CDR3 is made up of 15 amino acids. Germline assignment: CDR1 SGHRS and CDR2 YFSETQ. The rearrangement uses TRBV5-1 and TRBJ2-3; possibly TRBD2 for D (6 bases). Sequences were obtained from blood. The clonotype originates from a woman aged 30 to 39 in good health. This CDR3 reads CASSLDTSIADTQYF. The DNA of the CDR3 is TGCGCCAGCAGCTTGGATACTAGCATCGCAGATACGCAGTATTTT.